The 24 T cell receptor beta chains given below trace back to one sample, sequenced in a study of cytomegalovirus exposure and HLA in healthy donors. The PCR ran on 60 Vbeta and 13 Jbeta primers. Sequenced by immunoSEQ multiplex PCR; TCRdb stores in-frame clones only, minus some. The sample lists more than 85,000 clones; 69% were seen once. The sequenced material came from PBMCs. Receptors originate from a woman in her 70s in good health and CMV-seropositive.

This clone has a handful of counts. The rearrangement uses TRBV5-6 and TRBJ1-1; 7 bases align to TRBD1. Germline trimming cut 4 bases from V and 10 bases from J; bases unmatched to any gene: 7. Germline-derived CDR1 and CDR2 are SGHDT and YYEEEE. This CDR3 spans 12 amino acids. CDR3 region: CASSVWDSRAFF. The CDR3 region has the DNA TGTGCCAGCAGCGTATGGGACAGCCGAGCTTTCTTT.

The CDR3 DNA reads TGTGCCAGCAGTTTCCCGGACAGGGAGAACTACGAGCAGTACTTC. Translating it yields CASSFPDRENYEQYF. The chain couples TRBV28 to TRBJ2-7; 8 bases map to TRBD1. Germline V gene data show CDR1 as MDHEN and CDR2 as SYDVKM. V lost 3 bases to trimming and J lost 3 bases; unmatched junction nucleotides: 7. This CDR3 region has 15 residues.

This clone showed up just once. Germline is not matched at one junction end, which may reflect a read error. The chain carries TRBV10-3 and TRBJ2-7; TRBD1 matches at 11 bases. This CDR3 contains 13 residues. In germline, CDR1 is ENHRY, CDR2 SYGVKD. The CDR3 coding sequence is TGTGCCATCAGAGGGGGACAGGGGGGGTTATGGGACTTC. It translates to CAIRGGQGGLWDF.

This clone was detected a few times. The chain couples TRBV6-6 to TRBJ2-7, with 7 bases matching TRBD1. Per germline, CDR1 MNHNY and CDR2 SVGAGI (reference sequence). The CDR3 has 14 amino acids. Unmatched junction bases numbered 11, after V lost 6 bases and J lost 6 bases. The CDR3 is CASRGQAIPSEQYF. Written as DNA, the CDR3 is TGTGCCAGCAGAGGACAGGCGATCCCCTCCGAGCAGTACTTC.

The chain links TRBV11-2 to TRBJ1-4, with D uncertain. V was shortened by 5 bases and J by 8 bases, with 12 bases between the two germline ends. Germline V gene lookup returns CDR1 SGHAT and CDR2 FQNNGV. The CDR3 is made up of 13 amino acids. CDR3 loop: CASSTAVREKLFF. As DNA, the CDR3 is TGTGCCAGCAGCACCGCGGTTCGAGAAAAACTGTTTTTT.

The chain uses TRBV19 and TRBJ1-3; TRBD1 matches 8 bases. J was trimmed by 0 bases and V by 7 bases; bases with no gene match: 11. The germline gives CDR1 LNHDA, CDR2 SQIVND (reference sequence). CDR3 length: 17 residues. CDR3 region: CASISFRDRTSGNTIYF. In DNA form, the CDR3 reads TGTGCCAGTATCTCATTCCGGGACAGGACCTCTGGAAACACCATATATTTT.

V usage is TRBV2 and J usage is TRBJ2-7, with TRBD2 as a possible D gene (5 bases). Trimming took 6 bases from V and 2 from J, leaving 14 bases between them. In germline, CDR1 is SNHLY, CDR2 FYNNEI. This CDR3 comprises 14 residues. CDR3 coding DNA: TGTGCCAGCAGCCCCCACGACGGGACCTACGAGCAGTACTTC. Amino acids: CASSPHDGTYEQYF.

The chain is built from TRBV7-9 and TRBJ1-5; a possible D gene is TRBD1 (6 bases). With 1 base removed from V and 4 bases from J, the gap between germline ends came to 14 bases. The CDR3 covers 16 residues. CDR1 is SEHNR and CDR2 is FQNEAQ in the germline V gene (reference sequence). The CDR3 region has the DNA TGTGCCAGCAGCTTAGGTGGGGGGGCCCCGAATCAGCCCCAGCATTTT. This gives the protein CASSLGGGAPNQPQHF. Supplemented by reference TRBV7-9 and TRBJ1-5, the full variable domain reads DTGVSQNPRHKITKRGQNVTFRCDPISEHNRLYWYRQTLGQGPEFLTYFQNEAQLEKSRLLSDRFSAERPKGSFSTLEIQRTEQGDSAMYLCASSLGGGAPNQPQHFGDGTRLSIL.

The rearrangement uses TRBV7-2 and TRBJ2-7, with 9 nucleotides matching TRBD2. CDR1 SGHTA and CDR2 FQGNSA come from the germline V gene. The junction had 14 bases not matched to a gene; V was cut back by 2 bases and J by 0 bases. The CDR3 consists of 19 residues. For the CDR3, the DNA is TGTGCCAGCAGCTTAAAACCCTCCGGGACTAGCTCCTACTCCTACGAGCAGTACTTC. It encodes CASSLKPSGTSSYSYEQYF.

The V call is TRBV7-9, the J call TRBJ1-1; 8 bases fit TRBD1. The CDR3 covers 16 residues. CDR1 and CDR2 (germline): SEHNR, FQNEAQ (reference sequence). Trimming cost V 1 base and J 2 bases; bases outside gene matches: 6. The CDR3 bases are TGTGCCAGCAGCTTAGAGGCAGGGGGCCTAAACACTGAAGCTTTCTTT. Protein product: CASSLEAGGLNTEAFF.

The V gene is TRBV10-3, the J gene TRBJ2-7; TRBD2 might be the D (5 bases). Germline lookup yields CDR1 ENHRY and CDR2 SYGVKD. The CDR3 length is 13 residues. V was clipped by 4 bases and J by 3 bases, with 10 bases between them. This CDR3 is CAISGTSDYEQYF. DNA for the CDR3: TGTGCCATCAGTGGGACTTCGGACTACGAGCAGTACTTC.

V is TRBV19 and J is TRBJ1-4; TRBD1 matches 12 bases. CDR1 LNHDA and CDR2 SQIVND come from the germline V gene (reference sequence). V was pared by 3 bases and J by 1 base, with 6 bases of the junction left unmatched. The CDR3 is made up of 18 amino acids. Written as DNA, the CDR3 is TGTGCCAGTAGTATCGGGACAGGGGGCGGAAAAACTAATGAAAAACTGTTTTTT. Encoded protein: CASSIGTGGGKTNEKLFF. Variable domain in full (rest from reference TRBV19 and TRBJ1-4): DGGITQSPKYLFRKEGQNVTLSCEQNLNHDAMYWYRQDPGQGLRLIYYSQIVNDFQKGDIAEGYSVSREKKESFPLTVTSAQKNPTAFYLCASSIGTGGGKTNEKLFFGSGTQLSVL.

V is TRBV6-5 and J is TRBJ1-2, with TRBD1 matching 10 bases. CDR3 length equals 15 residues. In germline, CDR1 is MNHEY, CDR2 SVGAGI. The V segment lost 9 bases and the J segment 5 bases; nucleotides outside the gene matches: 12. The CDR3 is CASGTGASLGYGYTF. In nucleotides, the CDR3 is TGTGCCAGTGGGACAGGGGCGTCCCTAGGGTATGGCTACACCTTC.

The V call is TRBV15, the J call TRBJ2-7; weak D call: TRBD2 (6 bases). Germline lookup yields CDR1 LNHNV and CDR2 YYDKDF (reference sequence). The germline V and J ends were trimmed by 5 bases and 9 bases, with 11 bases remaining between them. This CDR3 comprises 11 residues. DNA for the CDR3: TGTGCCACCAGCGGGACTGTAGGGCAGTACTTC. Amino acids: CATSGTVGQYF.

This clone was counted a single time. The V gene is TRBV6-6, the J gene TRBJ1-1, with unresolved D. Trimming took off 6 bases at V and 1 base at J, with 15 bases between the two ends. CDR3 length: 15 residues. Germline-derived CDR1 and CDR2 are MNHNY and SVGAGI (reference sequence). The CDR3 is CASSPQVLENTEAFF. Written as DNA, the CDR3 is TGTGCCAGCAGCCCCCAGGTGCTTGAGAACACTGAAGCTTTCTTT.

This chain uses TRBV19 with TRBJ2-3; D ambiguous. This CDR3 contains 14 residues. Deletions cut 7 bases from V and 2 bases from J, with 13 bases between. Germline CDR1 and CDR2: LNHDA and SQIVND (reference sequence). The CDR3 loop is CASTRAATTDTQYF. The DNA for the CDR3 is TGTGCCAGTACCCGTGCTGCTACCACAGATACGCAGTATTTT. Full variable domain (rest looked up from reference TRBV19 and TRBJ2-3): DGGITQSPKYLFRKEGQNVTLSCEQNLNHDAMYWYRQDPGQGLRLIYYSQIVNDFQKGDIAEGYSVSREKKESFPLTVTSAQKNPTAFYLCASTRAATTDTQYFGPGTRLTVL.

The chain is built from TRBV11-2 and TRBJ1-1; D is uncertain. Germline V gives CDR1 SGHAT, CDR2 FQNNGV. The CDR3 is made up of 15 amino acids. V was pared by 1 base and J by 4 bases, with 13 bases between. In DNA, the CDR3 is TGTGCCAGCAGCTTAGGTGGAATGAGGATCACTGAAGCTTTCTTT. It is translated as CASSLGGMRITEAFF.

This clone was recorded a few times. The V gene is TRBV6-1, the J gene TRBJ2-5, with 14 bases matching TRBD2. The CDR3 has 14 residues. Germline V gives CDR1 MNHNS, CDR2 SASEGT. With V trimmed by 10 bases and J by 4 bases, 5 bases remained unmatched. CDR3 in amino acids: CAMTSGGAGETQYF. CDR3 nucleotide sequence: TGTGCCATGACTAGCGGGGGGGCAGGAGAGACCCAGTACTTC.

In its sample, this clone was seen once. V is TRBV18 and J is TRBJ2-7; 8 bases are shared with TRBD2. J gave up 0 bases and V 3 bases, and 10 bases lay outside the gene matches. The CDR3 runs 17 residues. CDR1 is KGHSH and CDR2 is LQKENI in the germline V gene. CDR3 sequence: CASSPFPFSGTSYEQYF. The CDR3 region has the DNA TGTGCCAGCTCACCCTTCCCATTTAGCGGGACCTCCTACGAGCAGTACTTC.

The CDR3 sequence: CASSPAGGRATNEKLFF. The DNA for the CDR3 is TGTGCCAGCTCACCAGCGGGAGGCAGGGCAACTAATGAAAAACTGTTTTTT. This chain connects TRBV18 to TRBJ1-4, with a tentative D call TRBD1 (5 bases). This CDR3 spans 17 amino acids. Trimming removed 2 bases at V and 0 bases at J, with 13 bases between. Germline V gene lookup returns CDR1 KGHSH and CDR2 LQKENI.

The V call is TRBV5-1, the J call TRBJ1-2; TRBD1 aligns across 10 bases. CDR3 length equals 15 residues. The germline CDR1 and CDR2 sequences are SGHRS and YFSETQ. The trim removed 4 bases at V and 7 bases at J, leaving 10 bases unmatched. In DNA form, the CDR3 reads TGCGCCAGCAGCCCGGAGGGACAGGGGAGGTCTGGCTACACCTTC. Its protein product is CASSPEGQGRSGYTF.

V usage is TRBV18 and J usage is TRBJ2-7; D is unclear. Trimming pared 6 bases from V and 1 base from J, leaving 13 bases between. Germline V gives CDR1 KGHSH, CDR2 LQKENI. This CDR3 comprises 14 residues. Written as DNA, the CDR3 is TGTGCCAGCTCCCCCGGGTCCTTTTCCTACGAGCAGTACTTC. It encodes CASSPGSFSYEQYF.

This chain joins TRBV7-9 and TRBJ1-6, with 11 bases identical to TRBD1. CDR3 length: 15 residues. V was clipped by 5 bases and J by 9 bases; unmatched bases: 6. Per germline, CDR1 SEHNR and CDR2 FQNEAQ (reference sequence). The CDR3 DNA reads TGTGCCAGCAGCCAACCGGGACAGGGGGTTTCACCCCTCCACTTT. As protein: CASSQPGQGVSPLHF.

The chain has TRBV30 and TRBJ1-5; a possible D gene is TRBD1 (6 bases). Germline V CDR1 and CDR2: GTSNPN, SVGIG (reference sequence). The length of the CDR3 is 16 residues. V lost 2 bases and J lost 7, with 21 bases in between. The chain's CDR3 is CAWSREGVLANQPQHF. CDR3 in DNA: TGTGCCTGGAGTCGGGAGGGGGTCTTAGCAAACCAGCCCCAGCATTTT.